The 12 T cell receptor beta chains presented below share a single source sample, sequenced in a study of shared clonotypes between healthy human individuals. Generated by immunoSEQ multiplex PCR, the TCRdb table keeps only in-frame clones and is missing some. The sample shows about 510,000 clones, over 75% of them seen only once. The sample consisted of PBMCs. Receptor source: a woman aged 40-49 years in good health. Some clones in this sample may be carry-over from other donors' samples.

The V and J genes are TRBV7-8 and TRBJ2-5, with D maybe TRBD2 (6 bases). V gave up 5 bases and J gave up 4 bases, with 14 bases separating them. Germline CDR1 reads SGHVS; CDR2 reads FQNEAQ. CDR3 size: 14 residues. CDR3 residues: CASSPRGFRETQYF. The DNA for the CDR3 is TGTGCCAGCAGCCCCCGGGGGTTTCGAGAGACCCAGTACTTC.

V and J are TRBV7-2 and TRBJ2-1, with D perhaps TRBD2 (6 bases). This CDR3 has 13 residues. CDR1 is SGHTA, CDR2 FQGNSA, per germline. Trimming stripped 5 bases from V and 13 bases from J, with 18 bases between. The CDR3 DNA follows: TGTGCCAGCAGCGCCTCACCTCGGGGACTTCAGTTCTTC. It encodes CASSASPRGLQFF.

The chain has TRBV7-8 and TRBJ1-3; possibly TRBD1 for D (6 bases). Germline V gives CDR1 SGHVS, CDR2 FQNEAQ. V lost 1 base and J lost 0, with 13 bases in between. The CDR3 has 17 amino acids. CDR3 nucleotide sequence: TGTGCCAGCAGCTTAGTTGGGACAACAATCTCTGGAAACACCATATATTTT. It is translated as CASSLVGTTISGNTIYF. The full variable domain, its missing parts supplied by reference TRBV7-8 and TRBJ1-3, is GAGVSQSPRYKVAKRGQDVALRCDPISGHVSLFWYQQALGQGPEFLTYFQNEAQLDKSGLPSDRFFAERPEGSVSTLKIQRTQQEDSAVYLCASSLVGTTISGNTIYFGEGSWLTVV.

This sequence joins TRBV10-3 and TRBJ1-1, with TRBD1 identical over 12 bases. Germline CDR1 and CDR2: ENHRY and SYGVKD. The V segment lost 10 bases and the J segment 3 bases; nucleotides outside the gene matches: 12. The CDR3 has 16 amino acids. CDR3 in DNA: TGTGCCACCACTTTCGGGACAGGGGGCTTATACACTGAAGCTTTCTTT. Its translation: CATTFGTGGLYTEAFF.

The chain's CDR3 is CASGPLTF. Written as DNA, the CDR3 is TGCGCCAGCGGACCACTGACTTTC. V usage is TRBV10-2 and J usage is TRBJ2-6, with D unclear. The CDR3 consists of 8 residues. The V and J ends lost 8 bases and 16 bases respectively, with 6 bases between them. The V gene's germline CDR1 is WSHSY and CDR2 SAAADI.

This chain connects TRBV27 to TRBJ1-1; D is uncertain. This CDR3 has 17 residues. Looked up from germline, CDR1 is MNHEY and CDR2 is SMNVEV (reference sequence). Trimming pared 0 bases from V and 0 bases from J, leaving 14 bases between. DNA for the CDR3: TGTGCCAGCAGTTTATCTCCCTGGACGGTTATGAACACTGAAGCTTTCTTT. The encoded protein is CASSLSPWTVMNTEAFF.

The V gene is TRBV7-2, the J gene TRBJ1-5; 7 positions match TRBD1. The CDR3 sequence is 15 residues long. CDR1 SGHTA and CDR2 FQGNSA come from the germline V gene. The ends lost 5 bases at V and 5 bases at J; junction bases unmatched: 9. The CDR3 DNA reads TGTGCCAGCAGCCCCCGGACAGGCTCCGATCAGCCCCAGCATTTT. Protein: CASSPRTGSDQPQHF.

The chain employs TRBV30 and TRBJ2-6; D gene unclear. Trimming removed 3 bases from V and 0 bases from J, with 21 bases in between. Germline CDR1 reads GTSNPN; CDR2 reads SVGIG (reference sequence). The CDR3 runs to 19 residues. CDR3 sequence: CAWRPRWKGPSSGANVLTF. In DNA form, the CDR3 reads TGTGCCTGGAGGCCGAGGTGGAAAGGGCCGAGCTCTGGGGCCAACGTCCTGACTTTC.

The chain links TRBV7-2 to TRBJ2-7, with D perhaps TRBD1 or TRBD2 (6 bases each). From germline, CDR1 is SGHTA and CDR2 FQGNSA. Trimming cost V 5 bases and J 6 bases, with 23 bases left between them. CDR3 length: 16 residues. The CDR3 reads CASSKVGTPVGGEQYF. The CDR3 DNA is TGTGCCAGCAGCAAGGTTGGGACACCCGTGGGGGGCGAGCAGTACTTC. The whole variable domain, filled in from reference TRBV7-2 and TRBJ2-7, reads GAGVSQSPSNKVTEKGKDVELRCDPISGHTALYWYRQSLGQGLEFLIYFQGNSAPDKSGLPSDRFSAERTGGSVSTLTIQRTQQEDSAVYLCASSKVGTPVGGEQYFGPGTRLTVT.

The chain is built from TRBV7-2 and TRBJ2-5; 7 bases are a match to TRBD2. Per the germline V gene, CDR1 is SGHTA and CDR2 is FQGNSA. The CDR3 is 17 residues long. V was pared by 1 base and J by 1 base, with 9 bases of the junction left unmatched. The CDR3 spells CASSLGAGVGFQETQYF. The DNA for the CDR3 is TGTGCCAGCAGCTTAGGGGCGGGAGTAGGGTTCCAAGAGACCCAGTACTTC.

This sequence joins TRBV7-8 and TRBJ1-5; TRBD1 matches at 12 bases. V dropped 5 bases and J dropped 6; count of bases not matched to a gene: 8. Per germline, CDR1 SGHVS and CDR2 FQNEAQ. The CDR3 spans 16 residues. The CDR3 sequence is CASSGTGGQATQPQHF. CDR3 nucleotides: TGTGCCAGCAGCGGGACAGGGGGCCAAGCGACTCAGCCCCAGCATTTT.

Here the CDR3 reads CATTPRETYEQYF. The DNA for the CDR3 is TGTGCCACCACCCCGCGGGAGACGTACGAGCAGTACTTC. The genes are TRBV6-4 and TRBJ2-7, with TRBD2 identical over 7 bases. With V trimmed by 10 bases and J by 4 bases, 10 bases remained unmatched. Looked up from germline, CDR1 is MRHNA and CDR2 is SNTAGT. The CDR3 sequence is 13 residues long.